The source of this T cell receptor beta chain is a study of cytomegalovirus exposure and HLA in healthy donors. Trimming pared 3 bases from V and 3 bases from J, leaving 15 bases between. The CDR3 sequence is 16 residues long. The V gene's germline CDR1 is MDHEN and CDR2 SYDVKM. General observations from the study: In vitro confirmation showed three CMV-associated chains to be CMV antigen specific. Published work reported that the classifier diagnosed cytomegalovirus status with high specificity and sensitivity. In most subjects, TCR beta sequences reportedly gave accurate predictions of HLA-A and HLA-B alleles.

This clone was seen more than once but under ten times. Its antigen remains unidentified. 13 Jbeta primers and 60 Vbeta primers were used for the PCR. Assay used: immunoSEQ multiplex PCR; TCRdb lists only in-frame clones, some missing. The table shows some 130,000 clones, with about 68% occurring only once. This clonotype was obtained from a human donor in good health. The chain joins TRBV28 to TRBJ1-5; D call uncertain. Sequenced: PBMCs. This CDR3 reads CASSLFSVVLNQPQHF. The CDR3 coding sequence is TGTGCCAGCAGTTTGTTCTCAGTGGTGCTCAATCAGCCCCAGCATTTT. Filled out from reference TRBV28 and TRBJ1-5, the complete variable domain reads DVKVTQSSRYLVKRTGEKVFLECVQDMDHENMFWYRQDPGLGLRLIYFSYDVKMKEKGDIPEGYSVSREKKERFSLILESASTNQTSMYLCASSLFSVVLNQPQHFGDGTRLSIL.